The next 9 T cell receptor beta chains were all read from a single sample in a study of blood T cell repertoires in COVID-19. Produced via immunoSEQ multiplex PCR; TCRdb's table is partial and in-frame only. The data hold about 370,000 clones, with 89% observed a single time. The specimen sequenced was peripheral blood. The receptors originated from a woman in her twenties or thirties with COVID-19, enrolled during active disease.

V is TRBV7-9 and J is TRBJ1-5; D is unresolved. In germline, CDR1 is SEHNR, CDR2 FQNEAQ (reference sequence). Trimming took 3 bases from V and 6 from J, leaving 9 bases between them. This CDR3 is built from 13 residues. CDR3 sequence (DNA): TGTGCCAGCAGCTTGGAGGTCGGTCAGCCCCAGCATTTT. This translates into CASSLEVGQPQHF.

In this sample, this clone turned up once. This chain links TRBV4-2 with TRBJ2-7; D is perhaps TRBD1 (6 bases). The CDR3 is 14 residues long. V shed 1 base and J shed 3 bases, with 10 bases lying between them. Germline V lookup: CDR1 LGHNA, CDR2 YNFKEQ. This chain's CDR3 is CASSQAGHNYEQYF. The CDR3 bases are TGTGCCAGCAGCCAAGCGGGACACAACTACGAGCAGTACTTC.

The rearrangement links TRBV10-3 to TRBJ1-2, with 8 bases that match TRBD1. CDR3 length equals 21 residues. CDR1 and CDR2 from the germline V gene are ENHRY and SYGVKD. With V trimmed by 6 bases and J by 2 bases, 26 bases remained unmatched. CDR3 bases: TGTGCCATCAGCTTGGGTAATGCGGAGACTTCAGGGGGCGGGTGGAACTATGGCTACACCTTC. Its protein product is CAISLGNAETSGGGWNYGYTF.

CDR3 sequence: CASSQEYRGAHYYGYTF. The DNA of the CDR3 is TGCGCCAGCAGCCAAGAATACCGGGGGGCGCATTACTATGGCTACACCTTC. V is TRBV4-3 and J is TRBJ1-2; tentative D call: TRBD1 (6 bases). The CDR3 consists of 17 residues. Trimming pared 0 bases from V and 3 bases from J, leaving 17 bases between. The germline V gene encodes CDR1 LGHNA and CDR2 YSLEER.

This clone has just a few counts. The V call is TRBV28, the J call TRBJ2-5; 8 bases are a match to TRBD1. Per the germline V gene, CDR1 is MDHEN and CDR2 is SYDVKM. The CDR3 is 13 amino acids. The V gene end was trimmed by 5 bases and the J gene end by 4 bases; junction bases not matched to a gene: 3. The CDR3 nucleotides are TGTGCCAGCAGTCCGGACAGGGCAGAGACCCAGTACTTC. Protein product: CASSPDRAETQYF.

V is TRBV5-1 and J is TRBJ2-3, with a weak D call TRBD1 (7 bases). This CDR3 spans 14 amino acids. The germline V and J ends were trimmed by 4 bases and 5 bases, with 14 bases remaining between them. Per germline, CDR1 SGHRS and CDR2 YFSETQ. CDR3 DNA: TGCGCCAGCAGCCCCAGGCAGGGGGGAGATACGCAGTATTTT. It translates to CASSPRQGGDTQYF.

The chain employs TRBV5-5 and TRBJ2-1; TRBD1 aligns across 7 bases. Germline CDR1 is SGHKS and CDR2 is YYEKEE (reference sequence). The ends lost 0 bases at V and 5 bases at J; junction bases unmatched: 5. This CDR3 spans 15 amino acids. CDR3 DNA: TGTGCCAGCAGCTTGGAGGGACAGTTCAACAATGAGCAGTTCTTC. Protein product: CASSLEGQFNNEQFF. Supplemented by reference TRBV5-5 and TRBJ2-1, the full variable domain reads DAGVTQSPTHLIKTRGQQVTLRCSPISGHKSVSWYQQVLGQGPQFIFQYYEKEERGRGNFPDRFSARQFPNYSSELNVNALLLGDSALYLCASSLEGQFNNEQFFGPGTRLTVL.

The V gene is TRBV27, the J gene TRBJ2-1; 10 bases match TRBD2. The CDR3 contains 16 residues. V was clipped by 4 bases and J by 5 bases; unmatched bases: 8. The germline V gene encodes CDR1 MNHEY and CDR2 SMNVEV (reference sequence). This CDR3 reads CASSSFLAGDHNEQFF. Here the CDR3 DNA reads TGTGCCAGCAGTTCCTTTCTAGCGGGGGATCACAATGAGCAGTTCTTC.

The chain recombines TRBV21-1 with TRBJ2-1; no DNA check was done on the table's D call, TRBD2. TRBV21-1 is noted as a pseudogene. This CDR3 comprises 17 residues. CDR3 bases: TGTGCCAGCAGCACGGAATCGGCGGGAGGGCGTTTCGATGAGCAGTTCTTC. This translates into CASSTESAGGRFDEQFF.